What follows describes a single T cell receptor (beta chain). Gene names are mouse gene names. The read ends 1 residue before the CDR3 terminus; that terminus is restored from the germline J gene. Time point: mouse harvest day 7 after allogeneic transplant. Each mouse received 10^7 T-cell-depleted marrow cells plus 10^6 splenic CD5+ T cells by tail vein. The data were obtained in a study of tissue T cells after allogeneic stem cell transplantation. Germline CDR1 and CDR2: LGHDT and YNNKQL (reference sequence). V lost 5 bases and J lost 6; bases outside the gene matches: 9. This CDR3 spans 16 amino acids. The data were produced by immunoSEQ multiplex PCR, yet TCRdb's version contains in-frame clones alone and is incomplete. The table includes some 6,100 clones, roughly 47% detected once.

Sequencing was carried out using skin. The source is a female BALB/c mouse given C57BL/6 T cells with graft-versus-host disease after an allogeneic hematopoietic cell transplant. The chain employs TRBV4 and TRBJ2-7, with 14 bases matching TRBD2. Incomplete CDR3 DNA: TGTGCCAGCAGCCACCCGGGACTGGGGGGGCGCTTTGAACAGTAC. Its translation: CASSHPGLGGRFEQY. The full CDR3 is CASSHPGLGGRFEQYF.